Shown below are 9 T cell receptor beta chains from a single sample sequenced in a study of molecular identifiers for immune sequencing clone quantification. TCRdb redid the calling of the PCR reads with MiXCR, one entry per CDR3 protein. The data contain some 320,000 distinct CDR3 sequences, roughly a quarter of them seen just once; the ten biggest clones take up around 0.76%. Input material: naive CD8+ T cells from blood, with Jurkat cell RNA spiked in. Subset of the sample: FACS-sorted CD8+CD4-CCR7+CD45RA+ naive T cells. The receptors derive from a human donor in good health. Some libraries in this study had Jurkat cell RNA spiked in.

This clonotype was observed a handful of times. V gene TRBV5-1 combines with J gene TRBJ2-7, with 7 bases that match TRBD2. Germline CDR1 SGHRS, CDR2 YFSETQ. This CDR3 spans 14 amino acids. V gave up 4 bases and J gave up 1 base; unmatched junction bases: 5. Written as DNA, the CDR3 is TGCGCCAGCAGCCCGGTGGGAGGGTCCTACGAGCAGTACTTC. It translates to CASSPVGGSYEQYF.

This clonotype showed up just a few times. The rearrangement joins TRBV5-4 to TRBJ2-7, with TRBD2 identical over 9 bases. Germline V lookup: CDR1 SGHNT, CDR2 YYREEE (reference sequence). The CDR3 sequence is 14 residues long. With V trimmed by 3 bases and J by 4 bases, 5 bases remained unmatched. The DNA for the CDR3 is TGTGCCAGCAGCTACGGACTAGCGATGTACGAGCAGTACTTC. Translating gives CASSYGLAMYEQYF.

With regard to this clonotype: A much larger clonotype is one base distant, so this may be a read error. Without the conserved terminal phenylalanine or tryptophan, this CDR3 likely stems from a read error. The genes are TRBV4-3 and TRBJ1-1; D remains unclear. The CDR3 extends over 14 amino acids. V was trimmed by 1 base and J by 8 bases, leaving 14 bases between them. CDR1 LGHNA and CDR2 YSLEER come from the germline V gene. CDR3 amino acids: CASSQGYRTIEAFS. DNA of the CDR3: TGCGCCAGCAGCCAAGGTTACAGAACAATAGAAGCTTTCTCT.

Many counts were recorded for this clonotype. This chain connects TRBV4-1 to TRBJ2-2; TRBD2 aligns across 7 bases. This CDR3 comprises 16 residues. Germline values: CDR1 MGHRA, CDR2 YSYEKL. The trim removed 3 bases at V and 5 bases at J, leaving 9 bases unmatched. CDR3 bases: TGCGCCAGCAGCCAGGAGCGGGGCCCCGGGACCGGGGAGCTGTTTTTT. It codes for CASSQERGPGTGELFF.

In its sample, this clonotype was seen many times. The chain couples TRBV15 to TRBJ2-7; possible D gene TRBD2, 5 bases. V lost 5 bases and J 2 bases, leaving 16 bases between the germline ends. The CDR3 is 15 residues long. Germline CDR1 reads LNHNV; CDR2 reads YYDKDF (reference sequence). The CDR3 is CATSGGDVGPYEQYF. CDR3 nucleotide sequence: TGTGCCACCAGCGGAGGAGATGTCGGGCCCTACGAGCAGTACTTC.

As to this clonotype: An end of the junction differs from the germline gene, which may be a read error. This rearrangement joins TRBV13 to TRBJ2-7; 8 positions agree with TRBD1. Per germline, CDR1 PRHDT and CDR2 FYEKMQ (reference sequence). CDR3 length: 14 residues. The CDR3 region is CASSSGTGAYVQYF. CDR3 in DNA: TGTGCCAGCAGCTCCGGGACAGGAGCCTACGTGCAGTACTTC.

Of note for this clonotype: This may be a read error, as it is one base from a much larger clone. The rearrangement joins TRBV5-3 to TRBJ1-5; TRBD1 agrees at 9 bases. TRBV5-3 is filed as an ORF, its function uncertain. The CDR3 totals 14 residues. The junction had 9 bases not matched to a gene; V was cut back by 8 bases and J by 6 bases. CDR3 residues: CASQPGTGFQPQHF. The CDR3 DNA reads TGTGCCAGTCAGCCAGGGACAGGGTTTCAGCCCCAGCATTTT.

This clonotype was seen a few times. The chain combines TRBV4-1 with TRBJ2-1; D not resolved. Germline V gene lookup returns CDR1 MGHRA and CDR2 YSYEKL. V lost 2 bases and J lost 5, with 4 bases in between. This CDR3 has 12 residues. The CDR3 nucleotides read TGCGCCAGCAGCCAACTTGACAATGAGCAGTTCTTC. Amino acid sequence: CASSQLDNEQFF.

In its sample, this clonotype was seen many times. The CDR3 DNA reads TGTGCCAGCAGCTTAGGGGTTACTACGAACACTGAAGCTTTCTTT. This codes for CASSLGVTTNTEAFF. The J gene is TRBJ1-1, the V gene TRBV13, with D uncertain. This CDR3 comprises 15 residues. The ends were cut back, 0 bases at V and 1 base at J, with 9 bases in the middle. Germline CDR1 is PRHDT and CDR2 is FYEKMQ (reference sequence).